Listed here are 32 T cell receptor beta chains from one sample, sequenced in a study of T cell responses to AZD1222 COVID-19 vaccine. Measured with immunoSEQ multiplex PCR; TCRdb has only the in-frame clones, and not every one. The table includes around 80,000 clones, roughly 84% detected once. This specimen consisted of peripheral blood, obtained on day 0 of AZD1222 vaccination. The receptors derive from an adult in good health.

This rearrangement joins TRBV7-2 to TRBJ1-3; D is unclear. CDR3 length: 15 residues. Germline loops: CDR1 SGHTA, CDR2 FQGNSA. The ends were cut back, 2 bases at V and 2 bases at J, with 10 bases in the middle. This CDR3 reads CASSLRTRTGNTIYF. The CDR3 DNA sequence: TGTGCCAGCAGCTTAAGAACTCGGACTGGAAACACCATATATTTT.

V gene TRBV6-4 combines with J gene TRBJ1-2; no definite D call. Deletions cut 2 bases from V and 3 bases from J, with 22 bases between. Germline lookup yields CDR1 MRHNA and CDR2 SNTAGT. The CDR3 loop spans 18 amino acids. CDR3 sequence (DNA): TGTGCCAGCAGTGACGTCGTACGGACTTTGAGAAGACACTATGGCTACACCTTC. Translation: CASSDVVRTLRRHYGYTF.

This clone was counted between two and nine times. This chain uses TRBV10-3 with TRBJ1-6; D remains unclear. This CDR3 comprises 14 residues. The V gene lost 6 bases and the J gene lost 7 bases, with 13 bases spanning the gap. The germline CDR1 and CDR2 sequences are ENHRY and SYGVKD. The CDR3 reads CAISIGRTNSPLHF. The CDR3 coding sequence is TGTGCCATCAGCATAGGACGGACCAATTCACCCCTCCACTTT.

The chain couples TRBV3-1 (or the pseudogene TRBV3-2) to TRBJ2-1, with 8 nucleotides matching TRBD2. Germline V lookup: CDR1 LGHDT, CDR2 YNNKEL (reference sequence). V trimming: 0 bases; J trimming: 10 bases; junction bases outside the gene matches: 11. The length of the CDR3 is 16 residues. CDR3 sequence reads: CASSQDGLAGRREQFF. DNA of the CDR3: TGTGCCAGCAGCCAAGACGGGCTAGCGGGTAGGAGGGAGCAGTTCTTC.

This clone was found a few times. The V call is TRBV7-2, the J call TRBJ1-4; tentative D call: TRBD1 (5 bases). Germline CDR1 and CDR2: SGHTA and FQGNSA. Deletions cut 5 bases from V and 0 bases from J, with 10 bases between. The CDR3 runs 15 residues. The CDR3, as DNA: TGTGCCAGCAGCCCAGGGCCCGCAACTAATGAAAAACTGTTTTTT. This encodes CASSPGPATNEKLFF.

The chain recombines TRBV7-9 with TRBJ1-2, with unresolved D. Germline V gene lookup returns CDR1 SEHNR and CDR2 FQNEAQ (reference sequence). V was trimmed by 2 bases and J by 8 bases, leaving 9 bases between them. This CDR3 spans 12 amino acids. The CDR3 spells CASSLRSWGYTF. For the CDR3, the DNA is TGTGCCAGCAGCTTAAGGTCTTGGGGCTACACCTTC.

This chain connects TRBV5-1 to TRBJ2-1; maybe TRBD1 (5 bases). The CDR3 is 16 amino acids. V was trimmed by 3 bases and J by 4 bases, leaving 17 bases between them. Looked up from germline, CDR1 is SGHRS and CDR2 is YFSETQ. The CDR3 is CASSSGQTVGYNEQFF. In DNA, the CDR3 is TGCGCCAGCAGCTCCGGACAAACGGTAGGGTACAATGAGCAGTTCTTC.

The rearrangement uses TRBV20-1 and TRBJ2-7; 10 bases map to TRBD2. After removal of 3 bases from V and 4 bases from J, the junction contained 9 bases not matched to a gene. CDR1 DFQATT and CDR2 SNEGSKA come from the germline V gene (reference sequence). This CDR3 region has 15 residues. CDR3 nucleotide sequence: TGCAGTGCTAGTGTCGCTAGCGGGAGTGGGTACGAGCAGTACTTC. It yields the protein CSASVASGSGYEQYF.

The CDR3 loop is CASSLQGADTGELFF. CDR3 bases: TGTGCCAGCTCATTACAGGGGGCGGACACCGGGGAGCTGTTTTTT. This chain connects TRBV18 to TRBJ2-2; 9 bases are a match to TRBD1. Trimming took 5 bases from V and 3 from J; bases not matched to a gene: 4. Looked up from germline, CDR1 is KGHSH and CDR2 is LQKENI. The CDR3 totals 15 residues.

V usage is TRBV24-1 and J usage is TRBJ1-2, with D perhaps TRBD1 (5 bases). This CDR3 contains 16 residues. CDR1 is KGHDR and CDR2 is SFDVKD in the germline V gene. Trimming pared 4 bases from V and 0 bases from J, leaving 14 bases between. The CDR3: CATSDPRQSANYGYTF. In nucleotides, the CDR3 is TGTGCCACCAGTGACCCACGACAGTCAGCTAACTATGGCTACACCTTC.

The J gene is TRBJ1-4, the V gene TRBV5-1, with D unresolved. CDR3 length: 15 amino acids. Trimming pared 0 bases from V and 0 bases from J, leaving 6 bases between. The V gene's germline CDR1 is SGHRS and CDR2 YFSETQ. The CDR3 loop reads CASSLVGATNEKLFF. The CDR3 region has the DNA TGCGCCAGCAGCTTGGTTGGTGCAACTAATGAAAAACTGTTTTTT.

The chain is built from TRBV5-8 and TRBJ1-6; 9 bases line up with TRBD1. CDR1 is SGHTS, CDR2 YDEGEE, per germline. This CDR3 is 14 amino acids long. J gave up 7 bases and V 4 bases, and 3 bases lay outside the gene matches. The CDR3 region has the DNA TGTGCCAGCAGCCCAGGGACAGGGAATTCACCCCTCCACTTT. Its protein is CASSPGTGNSPLHF.

The V and J genes are TRBV3-1 (or the pseudogene TRBV3-2) and TRBJ2-7, with no clear D. V was shortened by 4 bases and J by 7 bases, with 8 bases between the two germline ends. The length of the CDR3 is 11 residues. The germline V gene encodes CDR1 LGHDT and CDR2 YNNKEL (reference sequence). CDR3 DNA sequence: TGTGCCAGCAGCCTCAAAGGGGAGCAGTACTTC. Its protein is CASSLKGEQYF.

The chain recombines TRBV27 with TRBJ1-2; 10 bases match TRBD1. CDR1 and CDR2 (germline): MNHEY, SMNVEV (reference sequence). V was pared by 3 bases and J by 3 bases, with 10 bases of the junction left unmatched. This CDR3 is built from 17 residues. The CDR3 loop is CASSFWSGTGVDYGYTF. The DNA for the CDR3 is TGTGCCAGCAGTTTTTGGTCCGGGACAGGGGTCGACTATGGCTACACCTTC.

This chain connects TRBV7-9 to TRBJ2-7, with TRBD1 matching 9 bases. CDR3 length equals 16 residues. Losses at the gene ends were 5 bases for V and 2 bases for J; bases not matched to a gene: 10. The germline V gene encodes CDR1 SEHNR and CDR2 FQNEAQ (reference sequence). CDR3 DNA: TGTGCCAGCAGCCCAACTGGGTGGGACAGGGCCTACGAGCAGTACTTC. Translating it yields CASSPTGWDRAYEQYF.

The rearrangement uses TRBV19 and TRBJ1-3, with a tentative D call TRBD1 (5 bases). The CDR3 length is 15 residues. Germline V CDR1 and CDR2: LNHDA, SQIVND (reference sequence). V gave up 5 bases and J gave up 0 bases, with 11 bases separating them. This chain's CDR3 is CASSVGASSGNTIYF. The DNA of the CDR3 is TGTGCCAGTAGTGTAGGGGCCAGCTCTGGAAACACCATATATTTT.

This rearrangement joins TRBV3-1 (or the pseudogene TRBV3-2) to TRBJ2-7; 15 nucleotides match TRBD2. V lost 3 bases, J lost 6 bases, and 0 bases stayed unmatched. Germline CDR1 reads LGHDT; CDR2 reads YNNKEL (reference sequence). This CDR3 is built from 14 residues. The CDR3 reads CASSQGLAGGEQYF. In DNA, the CDR3 is TGTGCCAGCAGCCAGGGACTAGCGGGAGGCGAGCAGTACTTC.

The V gene is TRBV2, the J gene TRBJ1-5; 10 bases line up with TRBD1. Germline assignment: CDR1 SNHLY and CDR2 FYNNEI. Germline trimming cut 6 bases from V and 5 bases from J; bases unmatched to any gene: 4. CDR3 size: 14 residues. CDR3 in DNA: TGTGCCAGCAGCGCCGACAGGGGGCATCAGCCCCAGCATTTT. It codes for CASSADRGHQPQHF.

The rearrangement joins TRBV14 to TRBJ1-5; D is unresolved. V lost 5 bases to trimming and J lost 6 bases, with 11 bases between them. The CDR3 extends over 13 amino acids. Germline V gene lookup returns CDR1 SGHDN and CDR2 FVKESK. CDR3 in DNA: TGTGCCAGCAGCACACAGACGGGTCAGCCCCAGCATTTT. It encodes CASSTQTGQPQHF.

The chain employs TRBV7-3 and TRBJ2-7; 11 bases map to TRBD2. The CDR3 is 14 amino acids. Germline assignment: CDR1 SGHTA and CDR2 FQGTGA. J gave up 5 bases and V 3 bases, and 3 bases lay outside the gene matches. The CDR3 protein is CASSLTSGTHEQYF. The CDR3 region has the DNA TGTGCCAGCAGCTTGACTAGCGGGACCCACGAGCAGTACTTC. Full variable domain (remainder filled in from reference TRBV7-3 and TRBJ2-7): GAGVSQTPSNKVTEKGKYVELRCDPISGHTALYWYRQSLGQGPEFLIYFQGTGAADDSGLPNDRFFAVRPEGSVSTLKIQRTERGDSAVYLCASSLTSGTHEQYFGPGTRLTVT.

The chain has TRBV18 and TRBJ2-5; a weak D match, TRBD2 (5 bases). Germline values: CDR1 KGHSH, CDR2 LQKENI. The CDR3 runs to 15 residues. Trimming took 3 bases from V and 5 from J, leaving 16 bases between them. Here the CDR3 reads CASSPSPSPGETQYF. CDR3 DNA sequence: TGTGCCAGCTCACCGTCTCCCAGTCCGGGGGAGACCCAGTACTTC.

This clone was picked up a small number of times. This chain joins TRBV28 and TRBJ1-6; no firm D call. There are 15 residues in the CDR3. Trimming shortened V by 3 bases and J by 7 bases, and 13 bases separated the two germline ends. Germline V lookup: CDR1 MDHEN, CDR2 SYDVKM. CDR3 region: CASSFPRTANSPLHF. In DNA, the CDR3 is TGTGCCAGCAGTTTTCCCCGAACAGCCAATTCACCCCTCCACTTT.

The chain links TRBV19 to TRBJ2-1; 11 bases fit TRBD1. The V gene's germline CDR1 is LNHDA and CDR2 SQIVND (reference sequence). The CDR3 has 15 amino acids. J lost 9 bases, V lost 5 bases, and 9 bases had no gene match. The CDR3 nucleotides are TGTGCCAGTAGTCTCGGACAGGGGGCCTTGTTTGAGCAGTTCTTC. This codes for CASSLGQGALFEQFF.

The V and J genes are TRBV28 and TRBJ2-1; D ambiguous. Germline CDR1 and CDR2: MDHEN and SYDVKM. CDR3 length equals 12 residues. Trimming pared 4 bases from V and 8 bases from J, leaving 9 bases between. The chain's CDR3 is CASSSVWHEQFF. CDR3 bases: TGTGCCAGCAGTTCGGTATGGCATGAGCAGTTCTTC.

This chain connects TRBV7-6 to TRBJ2-1; no definite D call. Germline lookup yields CDR1 SGHVS and CDR2 FNYEAQ. The CDR3 runs 15 residues. Trimming took 5 bases from V and 2 from J, leaving 13 bases between them. DNA of the CDR3: TGTGCCAGCAGCCAACCTCTCGGCCCCTACAATGAGCAGTTCTTC. This translates into CASSQPLGPYNEQFF.

The CDR3 region has the DNA TGTGCCAGCACCCCCGGGGGGAATAATGAAAAACTGTTTTTT. Translated: CASTPGGNNEKLFF. This chain links TRBV7-2 with TRBJ1-4, with D possibly matching TRBD1 (5 bases). Germline V lookup: CDR1 SGHTA, CDR2 FQGNSA. The ends were cut back, 7 bases at V and 4 bases at J, with 13 bases in the middle. The CDR3 runs to 14 residues.

This chain joins TRBV5-4 and TRBJ2-7, with 11 bases that match TRBD1. In germline, CDR1 is SGHNT, CDR2 YYREEE (reference sequence). J gave up 0 bases and V 4 bases, and 3 bases lay outside the gene matches. CDR3 length: 15 residues. CDR3 region: CASSLGQGVSYEQYF. Written as DNA, the CDR3 is TGTGCCAGCAGCCTGGGACAGGGGGTCTCCTACGAGCAGTACTTC.

The rearrangement links TRBV5-1 to TRBJ2-7; either TRBD1 or TRBD2 may fit D (7 bases each). CDR3 size: 15 residues. The V end was cut by 2 bases, the J end by 6 bases, with 18 bases between. The V gene's germline CDR1 is SGHRS and CDR2 YFSETQ. The CDR3 coding sequence is TGCGCCAGCAGCTTTGCGGGGGCAGGGGGGCGCGAGCAGTACTTC. This encodes CASSFAGAGGREQYF.

The V call is TRBV2, the J call TRBJ1-6, with D perhaps matching TRBD1 (6 bases). This CDR3 is built from 14 residues. Germline CDR1 is SNHLY and CDR2 is FYNNEI. Trimming pared 4 bases from V and 10 bases from J, leaving 14 bases between. The CDR3 region is CASSAGQGRSPLHF. For the CDR3, the DNA is TGTGCCAGCAGTGCGGGGCAGGGGAGATCACCCCTCCACTTT.

The chain uses TRBV7-9 and TRBJ2-3, with D unresolved. This CDR3 comprises 15 residues. CDR1 and CDR2 from the germline V gene are SEHNR and FQNEAQ (reference sequence). With 2 bases removed from V and 0 bases from J, the gap between germline ends came to 9 bases. This CDR3 is CASSLTGVSTDTQYF. The CDR3 DNA reads TGTGCCAGCAGCTTAACTGGTGTTAGCACAGATACGCAGTATTTT.

The chain employs TRBV24-1 and TRBJ2-3; D is possibly TRBD1 (6 bases). The CDR3 has 15 residues. Deletions cut 3 bases from V and 2 bases from J, with 11 bases between. CDR1 and CDR2 from the germline V gene are KGHDR and SFDVKD. In DNA form, the CDR3 reads TGTGCCACCAGTGATCCTCAGGGGCCCACAGATACGCAGTATTTT. Amino acid sequence: CATSDPQGPTDTQYF.

This clone was detected only once. V gene TRBV19 combines with J gene TRBJ1-3; D ambiguous. Trimming took off 6 bases at V and 0 bases at J, with 15 bases between the two ends. The CDR3 loop spans 16 amino acids. Germline V lookup: CDR1 LNHDA, CDR2 SQIVND (reference sequence). This chain's CDR3 is CASSHGRRSSGNTIYF. CDR3 sequence (DNA): TGTGCCAGTAGCCACGGGAGACGCAGCTCTGGAAACACCATATATTTT. The variable domain in full, with the rest retrieved from reference TRBV19 and TRBJ1-3, is DGGITQSPKYLFRKEGQNVTLSCEQNLNHDAMYWYRQDPGQGLRLIYYSQIVNDFQKGDIAEGYSVSREKKESFPLTVTSAQKNPTAFYLCASSHGRRSSGNTIYFGEGSWLTVV.